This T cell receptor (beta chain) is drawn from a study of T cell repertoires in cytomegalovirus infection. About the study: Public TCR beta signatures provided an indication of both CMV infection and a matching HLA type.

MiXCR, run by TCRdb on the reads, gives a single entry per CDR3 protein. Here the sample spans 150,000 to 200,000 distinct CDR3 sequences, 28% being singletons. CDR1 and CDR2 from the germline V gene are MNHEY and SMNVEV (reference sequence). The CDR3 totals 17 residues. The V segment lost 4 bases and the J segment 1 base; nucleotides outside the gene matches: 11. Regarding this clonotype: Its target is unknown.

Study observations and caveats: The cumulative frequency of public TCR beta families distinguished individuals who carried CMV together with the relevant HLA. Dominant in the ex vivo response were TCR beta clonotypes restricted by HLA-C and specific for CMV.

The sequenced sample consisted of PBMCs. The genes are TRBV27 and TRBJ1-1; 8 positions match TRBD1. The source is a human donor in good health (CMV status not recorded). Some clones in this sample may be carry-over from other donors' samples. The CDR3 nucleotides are TGTGCCAGCAGTTCGGTTCAAACAGGGGGTGGGAACACTGAAGCTTTCTTT. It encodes CASSSVQTGGGNTEAFF.